The next 2 T cell receptor beta chains were all read from a single sample in a study of cytomegalovirus exposure and HLA in healthy donors. Use of 60 Vbeta and 13 Jbeta primers characterized the PCR. Sequenced by immunoSEQ multiplex PCR; TCRdb stores in-frame clones only, minus some. This sample yields about 200,000 clones, of which roughly 79% are seen a single time; 1.5% to 2% belongs to the top ten. The sequencing input was PBMCs. The receptor set was obtained from a young man in good health and CMV-seronegative.

The rearrangement joins TRBV6-5 to TRBJ2-1, with TRBD1 matching 7 bases. Germline V gene sequence: CDR1 MNHEY, CDR2 SVGAGI. V lost 7 bases, J lost 4 bases, and 7 bases stayed unmatched. The CDR3 totals 14 residues. The CDR3 spells CASTSGQAYNEQFF. The CDR3 DNA reads as TGTGCCAGCACCTCAGGACAGGCGTACAATGAGCAGTTCTTC.

The chain employs TRBV21-1 and TRBJ1-1. TRBV21-1 is annotated as a pseudogene. The CDR3 is 15 amino acids. As DNA, the CDR3 is TGTGCCAGCAGCCCCCCCGGGGAGGAGAACACTGAAGCTTTCTTT. Protein: CASSPPGEENTEAFF.